This TCR beta chain was identified during a study of blood T cell repertoires in COVID-19 (dated by TCRdb to about 2020). Study-wide context: The collaborator samples originated in the United States, Italy and Spain and spanned the acute and convalescent phases of COVID-19. The prospective study material was composed of cDNA or gDNA derived from T cells, B-cell-depleted T cells, or PBMCs. The repertoires were made available in a free public database intended to serve as a resource for research on the immune response to SARS-CoV-2. The samples were drawn from two sources: the first 160 participants of the ongoing ImmuneRACE study, and 1,254 subjects contributed by 6 global collaborators. Where HLA class I and class II types were available, the types were taken from metadata supplied by the sample provider, not from assay-based typing. Deeply sampled blood TCRbeta repertoires from subjects exposed to, actively infected with, or recovered from COVID-19 were included in the dataset. Nearly every sample came with metadata listing a de-identified subject ID, COVID-19 status, age in years and sex.

TCRbeta CDR3 regions were amplified from genomic DNA using the immunoSEQ Assay, a bias-controlled multiplex PCR. The original pipeline was this. The number of nucleated cells in each sample was estimated from the amplification of reference gene primers within the assay. To quantify the absolute abundance of each unique TCRbeta CDR3 rearrangement, sequence reads were collapsed and filtered. For each sample, productive Simpson clonality was calculated as the square root of Simpson's diversity index across productive rearrangements. TCRdb re-hosts the immuneACCESS table, in-frame sequences only. Its copies lack some clones; in the studies checked, an unresolved V gene accounts for under half of them, and the cause for the rest is not known. The V and J calls and clone size come from that table; D and trimming were worked out from the DNA. This sample is represented by some 520,000 clones; 80% to 90% of them were singletons. About 0.91% of the sample is held by the ten biggest clonotypes.

The paper as a whole reports these results and caveats: How much clinical and demographic metadata was included differed by source and by participant, and the metadata was provided uncurated.

A word on this clone: Its antigen remains undetermined. No much larger clonotype is one base removed from it; base qualities were not supplied.

One collaborating source in Seattle enrolled patients during active infection and followed them longitudinally through the course of disease. Collaborating institutions collected whole blood in K2EDTA tubes following their own protocols. For TCRbeta analysis, collaborators shipped samples in one of three forms: frozen whole blood, isolated PBMCs, or DNA extracted from either of those sample types. For CDR1 and CDR2, the germline V gene (reference sequence) lists SEHNR and FQNEAQ. Reading from cysteine to phenylalanine, the CDR3 counts 17 amino acids. Of all the DNA, just the CDR3 is kept, 51 bases in frame from base 1. Relative to germline, V is 3 bases shorter and J is 7 bases shorter, with 19 bases between their ends.

The V and J segments used are TRBV7-9 and TRBJ1-6, and the D gene may be TRBD1, 6 bases matching. The clonotype comes from a man between 18 and 29 years old with COVID-19, enrolled during active disease. Sequencing was done on a sample of peripheral blood. Read as DNA, the sequence is TGTGCCAGCAGCTTCCGGGACACGGGGCGCGTCAATTCACCCCTCCACTTT. Its translation reads: CASSFRDTGRVNSPLHF. Extended through the reference TRBV7-9 and TRBJ1-6 proteins, this CDR3 yields the full variable domain: DTGVSQNPRHKITKRGQNVTFRCDPISEHNRLYWYRQTLGQGPEFLTYFQNEAQLEKSRLLSDRFSAERPKGSFSTLEIQRTEQGDSAMYLCASSFRDTGRVNSPLHFGNGTRLTVT.